A single sample gave rise to the 4 T cell receptor beta chains below, sequenced in a study of blood T cell repertoires in COVID-19 (TCRdb year 2020). The library came from the immunoSEQ multiplex PCR assay. As stored in TCRdb, this immuneACCESS dataset retains in-frame rearrangements with V and J assigned. A fraction of the clones does not appear; measured against another copy, unresolved V genes explain less than half of the discrepancy, and the remainder lacks a known reason. This sample is represented by about 180,000 clones; about four fifths of them were singletons. The ten largest make up 6.5% of the sample. The specimen sequenced was peripheral blood. Receptors were obtained from a man between 65 and 80 years old with active or convalescent COVID-19.

The chain combines TRBV6-5 with TRBJ2-3, with 13 bases aligning to TRBD2. V was clipped by 6 bases and J by 1 base; unmatched bases: 1. The CDR3 contains 15 residues. Germline V gene data show CDR1 as MNHEY and CDR2 as SVGAGI. CDR3 protein: CASRLAGGRTDTQYF. The DNA for the CDR3 is TGTGCCAGCAGACTAGCGGGGGGGCGCACAGATACGCAGTATTTT.

The V and J genes are TRBV5-1 and TRBJ2-5, with 7 nucleotides matching TRBD1. Germline trimming cut 0 bases from V and 1 base from J; bases unmatched to any gene: 6. The germline V gene encodes CDR1 SGHRS and CDR2 YFSETQ. The CDR3 totals 16 residues. CDR3 bases: TGCGCCAGCAGCTTGGGACAGGGACCTCCCCAAGAGACCCAGTACTTC. This encodes CASSLGQGPPQETQYF.

The CDR3 region has the DNA TGCGCCAGCAGCGTACAAAGCGGGATCACAGATACGCAGTATTTT. As protein: CASSVQSGITDTQYF. V is TRBV5-1 and J is TRBJ2-3, with 7 bases that match TRBD2. This CDR3 region has 15 residues. The trim removed 4 bases at V and 2 bases at J, leaving 7 bases unmatched. Germline CDR1 SGHRS, CDR2 YFSETQ. Full variable domain (remainder filled in from reference TRBV5-1 and TRBJ2-3): KAGVTQTPRYLIKTRGQQVTLSCSPISGHRSVSWYQQTPGQGLQFLFEYFSETQRNKGNFPGRFSGRQFSNSRSEMNVSTLELGDSALYLCASSVQSGITDTQYFGPGTRLTVL.

The J gene is TRBJ1-1, the V gene TRBV3-1 (or the pseudogene TRBV3-2); D is ambiguous. Between the trimmed V and J ends, which lost 2 bases and 5 bases, there was a span of 9 bases. Germline CDR1 reads LGHDT; CDR2 reads YNNKEL (reference sequence). This CDR3 is built from 13 residues. The CDR3 is CASSQNGRTEAFF. As DNA, the CDR3 is TGTGCCAGCAGCCAAAACGGGAGGACTGAAGCTTTCTTT.